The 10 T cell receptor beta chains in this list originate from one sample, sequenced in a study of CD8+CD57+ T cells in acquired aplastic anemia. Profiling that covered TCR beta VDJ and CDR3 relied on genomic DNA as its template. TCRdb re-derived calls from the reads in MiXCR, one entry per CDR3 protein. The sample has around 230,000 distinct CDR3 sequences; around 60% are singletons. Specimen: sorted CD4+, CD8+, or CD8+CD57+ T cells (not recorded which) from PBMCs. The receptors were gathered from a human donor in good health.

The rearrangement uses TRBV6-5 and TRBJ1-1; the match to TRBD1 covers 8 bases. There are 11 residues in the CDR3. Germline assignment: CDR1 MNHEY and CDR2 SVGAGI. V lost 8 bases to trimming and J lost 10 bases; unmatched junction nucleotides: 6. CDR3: CASHDRGAAFF. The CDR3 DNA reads TGTGCCAGCCATGACAGGGGAGCAGCTTTCTTT.

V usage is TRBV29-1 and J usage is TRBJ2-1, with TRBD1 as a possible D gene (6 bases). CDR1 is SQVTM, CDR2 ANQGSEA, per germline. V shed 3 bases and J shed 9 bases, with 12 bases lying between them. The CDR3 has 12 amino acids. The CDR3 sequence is CSVDQGDTEQFF. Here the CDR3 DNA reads TGCAGCGTTGATCAAGGGGACACTGAGCAGTTCTTC.

The CDR3 DNA reads TGTGCCAGCAGTGTCGTAACCGGGGAGCTGTTTTTT. Residues: CASSVVTGELFF. The chain combines TRBV25-1 with TRBJ2-2; no firm D call. Germline CDR1 reads MGHDK; CDR2 reads SYGVNS. The CDR3 loop spans 12 amino acids. V lost 4 bases to trimming and J lost 5 bases, with 5 bases between them.

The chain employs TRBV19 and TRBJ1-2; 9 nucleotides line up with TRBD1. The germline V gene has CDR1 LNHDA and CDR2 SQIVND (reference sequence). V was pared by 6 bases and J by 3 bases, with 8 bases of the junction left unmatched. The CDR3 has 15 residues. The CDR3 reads CASRRTGVVDYGYTF. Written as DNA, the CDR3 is TGTGCCAGTAGGAGGACAGGGGTAGTGGACTATGGCTACACCTTC. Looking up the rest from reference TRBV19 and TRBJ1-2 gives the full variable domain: DGGITQSPKYLFRKEGQNVTLSCEQNLNHDAMYWYRQDPGQGLRLIYYSQIVNDFQKGDIAEGYSVSREKKESFPLTVTSAQKNPTAFYLCASRRTGVVDYGYTFGSGTRLTVV.

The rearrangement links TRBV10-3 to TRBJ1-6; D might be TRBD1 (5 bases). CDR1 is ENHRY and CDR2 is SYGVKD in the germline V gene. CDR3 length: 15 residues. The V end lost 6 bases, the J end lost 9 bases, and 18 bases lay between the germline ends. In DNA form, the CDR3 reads TGTGCCATCAGCGGGGGTCCCTGGGTGGGTTCACCCCTCCACTTT. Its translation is CAISGGPWVGSPLHF.

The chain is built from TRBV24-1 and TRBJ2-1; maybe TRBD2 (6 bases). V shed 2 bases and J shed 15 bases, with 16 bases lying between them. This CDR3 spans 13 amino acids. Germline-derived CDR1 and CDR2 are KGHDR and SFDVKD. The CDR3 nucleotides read TGTGCCACCAGTGATTCACTTGGGGGGAGGTCGTTCTTC. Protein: CATSDSLGGRSFF.

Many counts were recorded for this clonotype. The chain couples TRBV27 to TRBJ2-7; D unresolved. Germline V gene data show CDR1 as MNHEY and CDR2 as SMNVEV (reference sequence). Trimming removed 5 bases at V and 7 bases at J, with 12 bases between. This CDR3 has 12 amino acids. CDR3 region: CASSQILGEQYF. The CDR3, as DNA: TGTGCCAGCAGTCAAATATTGGGGGAGCAGTACTTC.

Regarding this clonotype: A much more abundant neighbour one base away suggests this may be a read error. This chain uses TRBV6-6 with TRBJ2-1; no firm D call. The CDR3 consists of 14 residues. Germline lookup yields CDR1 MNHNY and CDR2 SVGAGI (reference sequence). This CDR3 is CASSNSRTYNGQFF. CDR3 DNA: TGTGCCAGCAGCAACAGTAGAACCTACAATGGGCAGTTCTTC.

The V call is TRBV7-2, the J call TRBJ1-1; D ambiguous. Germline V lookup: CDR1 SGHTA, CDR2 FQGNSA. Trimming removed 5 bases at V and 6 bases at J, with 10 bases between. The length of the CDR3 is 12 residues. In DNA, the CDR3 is TGTGCCAGCAGCCCGGGAACAGCTGAAGCTTTCTTT. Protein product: CASSPGTAEAFF.

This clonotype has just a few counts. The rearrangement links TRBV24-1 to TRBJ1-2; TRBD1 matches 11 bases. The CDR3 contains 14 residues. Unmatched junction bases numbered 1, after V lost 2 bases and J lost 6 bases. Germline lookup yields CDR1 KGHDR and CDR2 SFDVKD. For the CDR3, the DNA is TGTGCCACCAGTGATTCGGACAGGGGGCATGGCTACACCTTC. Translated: CATSDSDRGHGYTF.